The clone carrying this T cell receptor beta chain was observed a handful of times. The antigen is unknown. MiXCR, applied by TCRdb to the 5' RACE reads, yields one record per CDR3 protein. The repertoire holds around 65,000 distinct CDR3 sequences, with roughly 10% as singletons. This specimen comes from a study of T-cell memory formation after mild COVID-19. Study-level information: Among the donors, TCR clusters were largely specific to each donor. Study findings and constraints: Second-wave clones that peaked on day 37 lacked confirmed SARS-CoV-2 specificity.

CDR1 KGHSH and CDR2 LQKENI come from the germline V gene. The germline V and J ends were trimmed by 0 bases and 14 bases, with 3 bases remaining between them. This CDR3 is built from 9 residues. Sequencing was performed on PBMCs or a T cell subset sorted from them (not recorded which). The sequence was obtained from a man between 18 and 29 years old who had mild COVID-19 (a few samples of this study predate the infection). Cell type and time point are not known. The V call is TRBV18, the J call TRBJ2-3, with D hard to call. CDR3 amino acids: CASSPPRYF. The DNA for the CDR3 is TGTGCCAGCTCACCACCGAGGTATTTT.